This T cell receptor (beta chain) was profiled in a study of OX40 agonist ivuxolimab in advanced cancers. Study summary: Recorded diagnoses for dose-escalation patients were hepatocellular carcinoma, melanoma, renal cell or head and neck cancer. Notes on the study in general: Expanded clones tended on average to be more numerous among CD8+ T cells than CD4+.

CDR1 is SGHTA and CDR2 is FQGNSA in the germline V gene. Trimming cost V 1 base and J 0 bases; bases outside gene matches: 2. This CDR3 region has 15 residues. Remarks on this clone: Its antigen is as yet unknown.

The assay was immunoSEQ multiplex PCR, and TCRdb's table has in-frame clones only and misses some. The sample yields around 60,000 clones, 65% to 85% seen once. Specimen: CD4+ or CD8+ T cells sorted from blood, collected in a trial of the OX40 agonist ivuxolimab. This sequence was found in an adult with an advanced solid tumor such as melanoma, head and neck, liver or kidney cancer. The chain is built from TRBV7-2 and TRBJ1-2; TRBD1 matches at 7 bases. The CDR3 bases are TGTGCCAGCAGCTTAGGGGACAGTGCTAACTATGGCTACACCTTC. Its protein is CASSLGDSANYGYTF.